This T cell receptor beta chain was documented in a study of patients and donors after allogeneic stem cell transplantation. V was pared by 7 bases and J by 0 bases, with 15 bases between. Germline V gene data show CDR1 as MNHEY and CDR2 as SVGAGI. The CDR3 extends over 15 amino acids. This clonotype was seen once. From the RT-PCR reads, TCRdb called clonotypes with MiXCR, one entry per CDR3 protein. The table lists 84,000 or so distinct CDR3 sequences, about 48% of them singletons. Sequences were obtained from blood, either unsorted or a sorted T cell fraction (not recorded which). The rearrangement uses TRBV6-5 and TRBJ1-2, with TRBD1 as a possible D gene (6 bases). The origin of this receptor is a human donor who was either an allogeneic HSCT recipient or a stem cell or donor lymphocyte infusion donor (not recorded which). It is not recorded whose cells these are; they may come from a transplant donor. The CDR3 DNA follows: TGTGCCAGCAAAGGAACGGACAGCGCTAACTATGGCTACACCTTC. Its translation is CASKGTDSANYGYTF.